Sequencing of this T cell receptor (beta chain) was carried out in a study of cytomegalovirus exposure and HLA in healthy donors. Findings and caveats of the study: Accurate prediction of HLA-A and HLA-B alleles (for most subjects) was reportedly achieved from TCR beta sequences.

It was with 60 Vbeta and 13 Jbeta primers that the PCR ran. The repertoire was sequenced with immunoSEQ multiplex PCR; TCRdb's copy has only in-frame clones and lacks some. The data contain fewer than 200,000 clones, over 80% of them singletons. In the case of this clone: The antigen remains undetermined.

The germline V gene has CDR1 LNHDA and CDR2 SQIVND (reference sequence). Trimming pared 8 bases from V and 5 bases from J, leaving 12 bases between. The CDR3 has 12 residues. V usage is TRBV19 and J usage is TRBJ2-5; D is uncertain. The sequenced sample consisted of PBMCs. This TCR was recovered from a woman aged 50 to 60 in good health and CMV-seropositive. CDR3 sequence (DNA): TGTGCCAGTGTCTTCGTCGGGGAGACCCAGTACTTC. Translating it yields CASVFVGETQYF.